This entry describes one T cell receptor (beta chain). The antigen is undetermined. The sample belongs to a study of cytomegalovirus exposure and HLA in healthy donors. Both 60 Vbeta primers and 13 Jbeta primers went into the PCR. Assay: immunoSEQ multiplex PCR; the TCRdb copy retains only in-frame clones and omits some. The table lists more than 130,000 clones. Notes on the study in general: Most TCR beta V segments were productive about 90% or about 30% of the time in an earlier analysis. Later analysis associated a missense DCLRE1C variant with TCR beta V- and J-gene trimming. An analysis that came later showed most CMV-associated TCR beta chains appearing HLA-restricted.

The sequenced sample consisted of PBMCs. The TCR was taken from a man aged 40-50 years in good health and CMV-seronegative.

CDR3 amino acids: CASSEAGRSGYTF. For the CDR3, the DNA is TGTGCCAGCAGTGAAGCGGGGAGGAGCGGCTACACCTTC. The rearrangement joins TRBV6-1 to TRBJ1-2; D unclear. Germline V gene lookup returns CDR1 MNHNS and CDR2 SASEGT. This CDR3 region has 13 residues. Trimming removed 0 bases at V and 8 bases at J, with 10 bases between.